This T cell receptor beta chain was identified during a study of early T cells in non-severe SARS-CoV-2 infection. Germline V gene lookup returns CDR1 LNHDA and CDR2 SQIVND (reference sequence). The CDR3 is made up of 14 amino acids. Deletions cut 3 bases from V and 2 bases from J, with 9 bases between. Unique molecular identifiers (one per individual cDNA molecule) were attached. From the 5' RACE reads, TCRdb called clonotypes with MiXCR, one entry per CDR3 protein. The sample includes about 61,000 distinct CDR3 sequences, roughly 8.8% of them seen just once. This TCR was sampled from an adult who was a healthcare worker with PCR-confirmed SARS-CoV-2 infection or an uninfected control (not recorded which). The material sequenced was whole blood. The genes are TRBV19 and TRBJ2-3; tentative D call: TRBD1 (5 bases). The CDR3: CASSIRQITDTQYF. As DNA, the CDR3 is TGTGCCAGTAGTATCCGACAGATCACAGATACGCAGTATTTT. The whole variable domain, filled in from reference TRBV19 and TRBJ2-3, reads DGGITQSPKYLFRKEGQNVTLSCEQNLNHDAMYWYRQDPGQGLRLIYYSQIVNDFQKGDIAEGYSVSREKKESFPLTVTSAQKNPTAFYLCASSIRQITDTQYFGPGTRLTVL.